One and the same sample provided the 27 T cell receptor beta chains below, sequenced in a study of shared clonotypes between healthy human individuals. Measured with immunoSEQ multiplex PCR; TCRdb has only the in-frame clones, and not every one. The sample consists of over 2,000,000 clones, just under 95% of them appearing once. The naive CD8 subset, CD45RO-negative cells positively selected for CCR7, excluded terminally differentiated effector memory CD45RA+ cells. Material for sequencing was naive CD8+ T cells from PBMCs. Receptor source: a man between 18 and 35 years old in good health. Some clones in this sample may be carry-over from other donors' samples.

The chain carries TRBV27 and TRBJ2-2; D gene uncertain. The CDR3 is 13 residues long. The germline V and J ends were trimmed by 11 bases and 1 base, with 11 bases remaining between them. CDR1 and CDR2 (germline): MNHEY, SMNVEV (reference sequence). CDR3 in DNA: TGTGCCTGCGGCCCCCGGAACACCGGGGAGCTGTTTTTT. Protein: CACGPRNTGELFF.

The chain couples TRBV7-9 to TRBJ2-4; no definite D call. Trimming shortened V by 5 bases and J by 8 bases, and 7 bases separated the two germline ends. Germline-derived CDR1 and CDR2 are SEHNR and FQNEAQ (reference sequence). This CDR3 comprises 11 residues. CDR3 loop: CASSPFDIQYF. The CDR3 DNA reads TGTGCCAGCAGCCCCTTTGACATTCAGTACTTC.

The chain joins TRBV5-4 to TRBJ2-1; 7 bases match TRBD2. The CDR3 consists of 15 residues. Germline trimming cut 4 bases from V and 8 bases from J; bases unmatched to any gene: 12. The V gene's germline CDR1 is SGHNT and CDR2 YYREEE (reference sequence). The CDR3 coding sequence is TGTGCCAGCAGCCTATTGGGGGAGGGGAGTTATGAGCAGTTCTTC. Amino acid sequence: CASSLLGEGSYEQFF.

V is TRBV7-9 and J is TRBJ2-1; D perhaps matches TRBD2 (5 bases). The germline gives CDR1 SEHNR, CDR2 FQNEAQ (reference sequence). The CDR3 extends over 16 amino acids. V was trimmed by 3 bases and J by 4 bases, leaving 16 bases between them. The CDR3 bases are TGTGCCAGCAGCTTTTTGGCGGGCCCTATATACAATGAGCAGTTCTTC. Protein: CASSFLAGPIYNEQFF.

The V call is TRBV7-9, the J call TRBJ1-2, with 9 bases that match TRBD1. With 5 bases clipped from V and 4 bases from J, the junction kept 2 bases outside the gene matches. The CDR3 runs 13 residues. In germline, CDR1 is SEHNR, CDR2 FQNEAQ (reference sequence). CDR3 residues: CASSTTGGYGYTF. DNA of the CDR3: TGTGCCAGCAGCACGACAGGGGGCTATGGCTACACCTTC.

The chain links TRBV2 to TRBJ1-3; 8 bases are a match to TRBD1. The germline V gene has CDR1 SNHLY and CDR2 FYNNEI. V shed 6 bases, J shed 2 bases, and the junction held 3 bases outside the gene matches. The CDR3 has 14 amino acids. The CDR3 nucleotides are TGTGCCAGCAGGGTCAGGGGGCCTGGAAACACCATATATTTT. This sequence encodes CASRVRGPGNTIYF. The variable domain in full, with the rest retrieved from reference TRBV2 and TRBJ1-3, is EPEVTQTPSHQVTQMGQEVILRCVPISNHLYFYWYRQILGQKVEFLVSFYNNEISEKSEIFDDQFSVERPDGSNFTLKIRSTKLEDSAMYFCASRVRGPGNTIYFGEGSWLTVV.

The V gene is TRBV10-3, the J gene TRBJ2-1; a possible D gene is TRBD2 (6 bases). The CDR3 consists of 12 residues. Germline V lookup: CDR1 ENHRY, CDR2 SYGVKD. The V and J ends lost 7 bases and 8 bases respectively, with 12 bases between them. The CDR3: CAITGSRDEQFF. DNA of the CDR3: TGTGCCATCACCGGGAGTAGGGATGAGCAGTTCTTC.

The V and J genes are TRBV28 and TRBJ1-3; D is possibly TRBD1 (5 bases). V lost 4 bases to trimming and J lost 6 bases, with 19 bases between them. This CDR3 has 16 amino acids. Looked up from germline, CDR1 is MDHEN and CDR2 is SYDVKM. In DNA form, the CDR3 reads TGTGCCAGCAGTTACGGGGATCAGGGCTCCTCAAACACCATATATTTT. Protein sequence: CASSYGDQGSSNTIYF.

This clone was found once. The gene calls are TRBV29-1 and TRBJ1-2; no definite D call. Between the trimmed V and J ends, which lost 7 bases and 8 bases, there was a span of 20 bases. The CDR3 runs 13 residues. Germline V gives CDR1 SQVTM, CDR2 ANQGSEA. The CDR3 coding sequence is TGCAGCGCCAAATCGGGCCAACCTGGGGGCTACACCTTC. It codes for CSAKSGQPGGYTF. The complete variable domain, with remaining parts taken from reference TRBV29-1 and TRBJ1-2, reads SAVISQKPSRDICQRGTSLTIQCQVDSQVTMMFWYRQQPGQSLTLIATANQGSEATYESGFVIDKFPISRPNLTFSTLTVSNMSPEDSSIYLCSAKSGQPGGYTFGSGTRLTVV.

CDR3 bases: TGTGCCAGCAGCTTAAAGGGGTCGGGAACGGATACGCAGTATTTT. This gives the protein CASSLKGSGTDTQYF. The chain links TRBV7-8 to TRBJ2-3; either TRBD1 or TRBD2 may fit D (5 bases each). Germline V lookup: CDR1 SGHVS, CDR2 FQNEAQ. V lost 2 bases, J lost 6 bases, and 15 bases lay in between. The length of the CDR3 is 15 residues.

The chain is built from TRBV6-1 and TRBJ2-3; the D call may be TRBD1 or TRBD2 (5 bases each). Germline values: CDR1 MNHNS, CDR2 SASEGT. The CDR3 consists of 15 residues. V was trimmed by 10 bases and J by 1 base, leaving 18 bases between them. CDR3 nucleotides: TGTGCCACGAGGGAGTCTGTGGGGGGCACAGATACGCAGTATTTT. Translation gives CATRESVGGTDTQYF.

The V and J genes are TRBV7-8 and TRBJ2-3; unclear D gene. V was clipped by 4 bases and J by 1 base, with 6 bases between them. CDR1 and CDR2 (germline): SGHVS, FQNEAQ. The CDR3 runs to 13 residues. The CDR3 is CASSYKGTDTQYF. The DNA of the CDR3 is TGTGCCAGCAGCTACAAAGGCACAGATACGCAGTATTTT.

The rearrangement joins TRBV6-6 to TRBJ1-1; D remains ambiguous. The CDR3 covers 15 residues. Germline CDR1 is MNHNY and CDR2 is SVGAGI (reference sequence). Trimming shortened V by 6 bases and J by 3 bases, and 17 bases separated the two germline ends. CDR3 DNA: TGTGCCAGCAGACTGTCGTGGGAGCTTGACACTGAAGCTTTCTTT. This codes for CASRLSWELDTEAFF.

The gene calls are TRBV2 and TRBJ1-2; possible D gene TRBD1, 6 bases. Trimming removed 6 bases at V and 3 bases at J, with 11 bases between. CDR3 size: 13 residues. Per the germline V gene, CDR1 is SNHLY and CDR2 is FYNNEI. As DNA, the CDR3 is TGTGCCAGCAGAAGGACAGTTTACTATGGCTACACCTTC. Translating it yields CASRRTVYYGYTF.

This chain joins TRBV28 and TRBJ2-5; D might be TRBD1 (6 bases). The V end lost 3 bases, the J end lost 2 bases, and 10 bases lay between the germline ends. CDR3 size: 14 residues. Looked up from germline, CDR1 is MDHEN and CDR2 is SYDVKM. The CDR3 protein is CASSFTGRQETQYF. The CDR3 bases are TGTGCCAGCAGTTTCACAGGGAGACAAGAGACCCAGTACTTC.

This clone was seen only once. The chain uses TRBV4-1 and TRBJ1-2, with TRBD1 matching over 11 bases. The J segment lost 12 bases and the V segment lost 1 base, leaving 7 bases of the junction unmatched. This CDR3 spans 14 amino acids. Germline assignment: CDR1 MGHRA and CDR2 YSYEKL. This CDR3 is CASSQVGTGGEDTF. The CDR3 nucleotides are TGCGCCAGCAGCCAAGTGGGGACAGGGGGGGAGGACACCTTC.

In this sample, this clone turned up a few times. The rearrangement joins TRBV7-9 to TRBJ2-2; weak D call: TRBD1 (6 bases). The ends were cut back, 4 bases at V and 3 bases at J, with 12 bases in the middle. Germline-derived CDR1 and CDR2 are SEHNR and FQNEAQ (reference sequence). The CDR3 runs 15 residues. The CDR3 nucleotides are TGTGCCAGCAGCTCGTACAGGGTCGACACCGGGGAGCTGTTTTTT. It translates to CASSSYRVDTGELFF.

This rearrangement joins TRBV7-2 to TRBJ2-1, with 9 nucleotides matching TRBD1. The CDR3 contains 14 residues. J was trimmed by 8 bases and V by 3 bases; bases with no gene match: 5. The germline V gene has CDR1 SGHTA and CDR2 FQGNSA. CDR3 protein: CASSLGTGLDEQFF. CDR3 bases: TGTGCCAGCAGCTTGGGGACAGGGTTAGATGAGCAGTTCTTC.

This rearrangement joins TRBV7-9 to TRBJ2-1, with D perhaps matching TRBD1 (6 bases). The CDR3 contains 15 residues. Trimming left V 4 bases short and J 5 bases short, with 15 bases between. Looked up from germline, CDR1 is SEHNR and CDR2 is FQNEAQ (reference sequence). In DNA form, the CDR3 reads TGTGCCAGCAGCTACACCGGGACACAAGACAATGAGCAGTTCTTC. Its translation: CASSYTGTQDNEQFF.

This chain uses TRBV5-5 with TRBJ1-1; possible D gene TRBD1, 5 bases. The CDR3 spans 13 residues. V was cut by 4 bases and J by 7 bases, with 14 bases left in between. Per germline, CDR1 SGHKS and CDR2 YYEKEE (reference sequence). Written as DNA, the CDR3 is TGTGCCAGCAGCCTGACAGTGGAAATTGAAGCTTTCTTT. As protein: CASSLTVEIEAFF.

This sequence joins TRBV7-3 and TRBJ2-7; either TRBD1 or TRBD2 may fit D (5 bases each). The germline V gene encodes CDR1 SGHTA and CDR2 FQGTGA. The CDR3 covers 14 residues. V gave up 2 bases and J gave up 3 bases, with 11 bases separating them. CDR3 residues: CASSLPGRNYEQYF. CDR3 DNA: TGTGCCAGCAGCTTACCGGGGCGGAACTACGAGCAGTACTTC.

The chain uses TRBV10-3 and TRBJ1-1; 10 positions agree with TRBD1. CDR3 length: 11 residues. J lost 7 bases, V lost 11 bases, and 4 bases had no gene match. Germline values: CDR1 ENHRY, CDR2 SYGVKD. The DNA for the CDR3 is TGTGCCGGCGGACAGGGGGGTGAAGCTTTCTTT. It specifies CAGGQGGEAFF.

The rearrangement links TRBV19 to TRBJ2-7; D perhaps matches TRBD1 (6 bases). The CDR3 has 17 amino acids. Germline V gives CDR1 LNHDA, CDR2 SQIVND (reference sequence). Trimming took 5 bases from V and 4 from J, leaving 24 bases between them. The CDR3 here is CASSEQGHRVALYEQYF. The CDR3 DNA reads TGTGCCAGTAGTGAGCAGGGGCACCGGGTAGCTTTGTACGAGCAGTACTTC.

This clone was seen just once. The V call is TRBV18, the J call TRBJ1-1; possible D gene TRBD1, 6 bases. Germline lookup yields CDR1 KGHSH and CDR2 LQKENI. V gave up 3 bases and J gave up 4 bases, with 24 bases separating them. This CDR3 is 18 amino acids long. The CDR3 DNA reads TGTGCCAGCTCACCCTTGAAATCATTGGCAGGGGAGGGCACTGAAGCTTTCTTT. Its translation is CASSPLKSLAGEGTEAFF. Full variable domain (remainder filled in from reference TRBV18 and TRBJ1-1): NAGVMQNPRHLVRRRGQEARLRCSPMKGHSHVYWYRQLPEEGLKFMVYLQKENIIDESGMPKERFSAEFPKEGPSILRIQQVVRGDSAAYFCASSPLKSLAGEGTEAFFGQGTRLTVV.

This chain links TRBV7-9 with TRBJ1-2; 7 positions match TRBD1. The CDR3 sequence is 15 residues long. Germline assignment: CDR1 SEHNR and CDR2 FQNEAQ (reference sequence). J lost 5 bases, V lost 4 bases, and 10 bases had no gene match. CDR3 amino acids: CASSSKDRNRYGYTF. CDR3 DNA: TGTGCCAGCAGCTCAAAGGACAGGAACCGTTATGGCTACACCTTC.

V and J are TRBV5-1 and TRBJ2-7; possibly TRBD1 for D (6 bases). Trimming removed 1 base at V and 2 bases at J, with 13 bases between. This CDR3 region has 15 residues. Per germline, CDR1 SGHRS and CDR2 YFSETQ. DNA for the CDR3: TGCGCCAGCAGCTTGAACGCACAGGGTACCTACGAGCAGTACTTC. Its translation is CASSLNAQGTYEQYF. Using reference TRBV5-1 and TRBJ2-7 for the parts outside the CDR3, the full variable domain is KAGVTQTPRYLIKTRGQQVTLSCSPISGHRSVSWYQQTPGQGLQFLFEYFSETQRNKGNFPGRFSGRQFSNSRSEMNVSTLELGDSALYLCASSLNAQGTYEQYFGPGTRLTVT.

The rearrangement joins TRBV4-1 to TRBJ2-7; D not resolved. CDR1 is MGHRA and CDR2 is YSYEKL in the germline V gene. This CDR3 spans 14 amino acids. The germline V and J ends were trimmed by 0 bases and 0 bases, with 6 bases remaining between them. CDR3 nucleotide sequence: TGCGCCAGCAGCCAAGATCGTTTCTCCTACGAGCAGTACTTC. Its protein product is CASSQDRFSYEQYF.